The clone carrying this T cell receptor (beta chain) has just a few counts. These data are taken from a study of cytomegalovirus exposure and HLA in healthy donors. PCR primers comprised 60 Vbeta and 13 Jbeta primers. Repertoires were generated with immunoSEQ multiplex PCR, while TCRdb's copy carries only in-frame clones and drops some. The sample yields around 110,000 clones, less than 80% seen once. The CDR3 is made up of 13 amino acids. Trimming took 6 bases from V and 5 from J, leaving 13 bases between them. The germline CDR1 and CDR2 sequences are MNHEY and SVGAGI. The sequenced material came from PBMCs. The chain is built from TRBV6-5 and TRBJ1-1, with D possibly matching TRBD1 (6 bases). This clonotype was sampled from a woman aged 40 to 49 in good health and CMV-seropositive. CDR3 sequence: CASREQGGTEAFF. For the CDR3, the DNA is TGTGCCAGCAGAGAACAGGGTGGGACTGAAGCTTTCTTT.